The clone carrying this T cell receptor beta chain appeared many times. Antigen: not known. This sample was included in a study of response to subunit inactivated influenza vaccine. General study points: That few new T cells are recruited by each seasonal influenza vaccination was the authors' suggestion.

Germline V gives CDR1 MNHEY, CDR2 SMNVEV (reference sequence). The V gene lost 5 bases and the J gene lost 6 bases, with 14 bases spanning the gap. The length of the CDR3 is 14 residues. One entry per CDR3 protein results from TCRdb running MiXCR on the RT-PCR reads. There are just over 300,000 distinct CDR3 sequences in the sample; around 20% occur only once, and about a tenth lies in the top ten. The TCR sequence derives from a man between 50 and 69 years old who received an inactivated influenza vaccine. The material was PBMCs from blood, obtained less than 22 months after vaccination. The V and J genes are TRBV27 and TRBJ1-5, with D possibly matching TRBD1 (6 bases). The CDR3: CASSTSGAGQPQHF. The CDR3 DNA is TGTGCCAGCAGTACATCAGGGGCGGGTCAGCCCCAGCATTTT.